This T cell receptor (beta chain) originates from a study of vaccination effects on CD4 cells after COVID-19. Study-level information: Post-vaccine sampling took place a median of 72 days after the second dose.

With regard to this clone: Its matching antigen is unknown.

The germline gives CDR1 MNHNY, CDR2 SVGAGI (reference sequence). The CDR3 covers 14 residues. After removal of 6 bases from V and 2 bases from J, the junction contained 6 bases not matched to a gene. Sequencing was performed with immunoSEQ multiplex PCR; in TCRdb, only in-frame clones are kept and a portion is missing. This table has some 15,000 clones, 78% appearing once. Antigen-specific CD4+ T cells were expanded (with viral peptide pools) by the ViraFEST assay ahead of sequencing. After less than twelve days in culture, the CD4+ T cells were isolated. Documented for the person is a PCR-confirmed SARS-CoV-2 infection occurring between March and December 2020. All participants had two doses of either the BNT162b2 or mRNA-1273 vaccine. About 2 million PBMC were seeded per well and grown in the presence of 10 IU/ml IL-2 and around 10 ug/ml peptides.

The chain combines TRBV6-6 with TRBJ2-7; 8 nucleotides line up with TRBD2. Sequenced here: CD4+ T cells from PBMCs cultured with HCoV-NL63 spike peptides, sampled after COVID-19 vaccination. This TCR was recovered from a human donor who had a prior SARS-CoV-2 infection. CDR3 loop: CASREGLAAYEQYF. The CDR3 DNA follows: TGTGCCAGCAGAGAAGGACTAGCCGCCTACGAGCAGTACTTC.